This T cell receptor beta chain is from a study of OX40 agonist ivuxolimab in advanced cancers. Using immunoSEQ multiplex PCR, the repertoire was profiled, and TCRdb retains in-frame clones only, with some absent. The sample holds fewer than 35,000 clones; 65% to 80% are singletons and the top ten take under 30%. Trimming left V 1 base short and J 7 bases short, with 13 bases between. Germline assignment: CDR1 SGHDN and CDR2 FVKESK. This CDR3 has 14 amino acids. The chain joins TRBV14 to TRBJ1-1; D perhaps matches TRBD1 (5 bases). The receptor comes from an adult with an advanced solid tumor such as melanoma, head and neck, liver or kidney cancer. Sequencing used CD4+ or CD8+ T cells sorted from blood, obtained in a trial of the OX40 agonist ivuxolimab. CDR3 sequence (DNA): TGTGCCAGCAGCCAAGTGGGGGGGAGAGTTGAAGCTTTCTTT. Protein product: CASSQVGGRVEAFF.